This passage covers 14 T cell receptor beta chains from one sample sequenced in a study of blood T cells in healthy people across ages. Together with a sample-barcoded 5' primer, a J-beta primer mix was included in a second PCR lasting 7 to 11 cycles. TCRdb reprocessed the 5' RACE reads with MiXCR, giving one entry per CDR3 protein. This sample has around 990,000 distinct CDR3 sequences, with almost 25% found just once. The same sample was also studied in work on T cells of mothers and their children.

Sample: blood. Receptors were obtained from a girl aged 2 to 9 in good health.

This clonotype was picked up a small number of times. The CDR3 DNA follows: TGCAGCGTAAGAGGGCGAATCCAAGAGACCCAGTACTTC. Translating it yields CSVRGRIQETQYF. The rearrangement links TRBV29-1 to TRBJ2-5; D might be TRBD2 (5 bases). The CDR3 is 13 amino acids. V lost 6 bases and J lost 1, with 12 bases in between. Looked up from germline, CDR1 is SQVTM and CDR2 is ANQGSEA.

This clonotype appeared a single time. A junction end diverges from the germline sequence, so it may reflect a read error. The rearrangement links TRBV6-5 to TRBJ2-5; D possibly uses TRBD1 or TRBD2 (5 bases each). This CDR3 region has 13 residues. The germline CDR1 and CDR2 sequences are MNHEY and SVGAGI. The CDR3 region has the DNA TGTGCCAGCAGTTACTCGACACTAGGACACCAAAGCTTC. Translated, it gives CASSYSTLGHQSF.

The chain carries TRBV10-3 and TRBJ2-5; no firm D call. Per germline, CDR1 ENHRY and CDR2 SYGVKD. This CDR3 spans 14 amino acids. V lost 2 bases to trimming and J lost 5 bases, with 12 bases between them. The CDR3 protein is CAISEIDGLETQYF. CDR3 sequence (DNA): TGTGCCATCAGTGAGATAGATGGGTTGGAGACCCAGTACTTC.

This clonotype was found a few times. The chain is built from TRBV7-8 and TRBJ2-2; D not resolved. With 5 bases removed from V and 7 bases from J, the gap between germline ends came to 17 bases. The CDR3 loop spans 15 amino acids. Germline V gene data show CDR1 as SGHVS and CDR2 as FQNEAQ. The CDR3 spells CASSLPLLVGGELFF. CDR3 DNA sequence: TGTGCCAGCAGCCTCCCGTTATTGGTGGGCGGGGAGCTGTTTTTT.

The table lists this clonotype with a few counts. The chain uses TRBV25-1 and TRBJ1-2, with D perhaps matching TRBD1 (5 bases). V was pared by 3 bases and J by 8 bases, with 16 bases between. Germline V gene sequence: CDR1 MGHDK, CDR2 SYGVNS. This CDR3 region has 14 residues. Written as DNA, the CDR3 is TGTGCCAGCAGTGAGGGGGAGTGGGTGTACGGCTACACCTTC. Protein: CASSEGEWVYGYTF.

The rearrangement joins TRBV25-1 to TRBJ2-7; tentatively, D is TRBD1 or TRBD2 (5 bases each). The CDR3 spans 13 residues. V gave up 4 bases and J gave up 3 bases, with 10 bases separating them. The germline V gene encodes CDR1 MGHDK and CDR2 SYGVNS. The CDR3 is CASSVGTLYEQYF. In DNA form, the CDR3 reads TGTGCCAGCAGTGTGGGGACCCTCTACGAGCAGTACTTC.

The genes are TRBV2 and TRBJ2-5; 10 nucleotides line up with TRBD2. V dropped 4 bases and J dropped 9; count of bases not matched to a gene: 8. The CDR3 length is 14 residues. Germline CDR1 and CDR2: SNHLY and FYNNEI. DNA of the CDR3: TGTGCCAGCAGTGGGACTAGCGGTTTCTTGGCCCAGTACTTC. It specifies CASSGTSGFLAQYF.

The rearrangement uses TRBV7-9 and TRBJ1-1; D call uncertain. CDR1 and CDR2 (germline): SEHNR, FQNEAQ (reference sequence). Trimming took 9 bases from V and 0 from J, leaving 11 bases between them. CDR3 length: 13 amino acids. CDR3 residues: CASASTVNTEAFF. The CDR3, as DNA: TGTGCCAGTGCCTCGACCGTGAACACTGAAGCTTTCTTT.

CDR3 nucleotide sequence: TGTGCCAGCAGGATTCTCTACGAGCAGTACTTC. It codes for CASRILYEQYF. The rearrangement links TRBV6-5 to TRBJ2-7; no clear D gene. Germline V lookup: CDR1 MNHEY, CDR2 SVGAGI. The V end was cut by 6 bases, the J end by 3 bases, with 6 bases between. CDR3 length: 11 amino acids.

The chain joins TRBV15 to TRBJ1-1; D gene unclear. Per germline, CDR1 LNHNV and CDR2 YYDKDF (reference sequence). Trimming removed 5 bases from V and 6 bases from J, with 10 bases in between. This CDR3 is built from 12 residues. The CDR3 is CATSAGPAEAFF. In nucleotides, the CDR3 is TGTGCCACCAGCGCGGGCCCCGCTGAAGCTTTCTTT.

This chain uses TRBV6-2 or TRBV6-3 with TRBJ2-3, with 8 bases aligning to TRBD1. The CDR3 extends over 16 amino acids. Germline lookup yields CDR1 MNHEY and CDR2 SVGEGT. Trimming cost V 0 bases and J 5 bases; bases outside gene matches: 7. This CDR3 is CASSYSSRGHQDTQYF. In DNA form, the CDR3 reads TGTGCCAGCAGTTACTCGAGCAGGGGGCATCAAGATACGCAGTATTTT.

The rearrangement joins TRBV11-2 to TRBJ2-3; D is ambiguous. V was clipped by 3 bases and J by 2 bases, with 15 bases between them. The CDR3 is made up of 16 amino acids. Germline loops: CDR1 SGHAT, CDR2 FQNNGV. This CDR3 is CASSFLVGSNTDTQYF. In DNA, the CDR3 is TGTGCCAGCAGCTTTCTGGTGGGATCAAACACAGATACGCAGTATTTT.

This clonotype was detected only a few times. The chain recombines TRBV7-8 with TRBJ2-5; D not certain. CDR1 and CDR2 (germline): SGHVS, FQNEAQ. CDR3 length equals 15 residues. The V gene lost 1 base and the J gene lost 2 bases, with 11 bases spanning the gap. For the CDR3, the DNA is TGTGCCAGCAGCTTAGGTTTTTCTCAGCAAGAGACCCAGTACTTC. It specifies CASSLGFSQQETQYF.

This clonotype was picked up a small number of times. V and J are TRBV24-1 and TRBJ2-5, with 7 bases identical to TRBD2. The DNA end favors TRBJ2-1, so the J call may be wrong. Per germline, CDR1 KGHDR and CDR2 SFDVKD. The CDR3 has 15 amino acids. The CDR3 coding sequence is TGTGCCACCAGTGATCCGCAGGGACTACCTGGTGAGCAGTTCTTC. The encoded protein is CATSDPQGLPGEQFF.